The present T cell receptor beta chain was sequenced within a study of blood T cell repertoires in COVID-19. Overall study context: Samples came from the United States, Italy and Spain, spanning acute and convalescent COVID-19. Sources were T cells, B-cell-depleted T cells, or PBMCs; the material itself was cDNA or gDNA.

Seattle patients were enrolled while actively infected and followed longitudinally. Under the authors' procedure: Estimation of nucleated cell counts relied on the amplification of reference gene primers. Data came from immunoSEQ multiplex PCR; TCRdb stores just in-frame clones and leaves some out. V and J calls and clone size follow that table, whereas D and trimming were derived from the DNA. Of fewer than 450,000 clones listed, around 89% are singletons. This clone was recorded only once. Trimming cost V 0 bases and J 4 bases, with 20 bases left between them. From germline, CDR1 is SGHKS and CDR2 YYEKEE (reference sequence). The CDR3 sequence is 17 residues long.

The sample comprised peripheral blood. This TCR was recovered from a woman aged 45-60 years with COVID-19, enrolled during active disease. The V and J genes are TRBV5-5 and TRBJ2-7, with a possible D match to TRBD2 (6 bases). CDR3 sequence: CASSLALVPGGLYEQYF. The CDR3 DNA follows: TGTGCCAGCAGCTTGGCTCTGGTACCCGGGGGTTTATACGAGCAGTACTTC. The whole variable domain, remainder taken from reference TRBV5-5 and TRBJ2-7, is DAGVTQSPTHLIKTRGQQVTLRCSPISGHKSVSWYQQVLGQGPQFIFQYYEKEERGRGNFPDRFSARQFPNYSSELNVNALLLGDSALYLCASSLALVPGGLYEQYFGPGTRLTVT.